What follows are 3 T cell receptor beta chains derived from one specimen sequenced in a study of persistence of HIV-infected CD4 T cells. Which antigens these TCRs recognize remains unknown. Sequencing used immunoSEQ version 4 in survey mode. TCRdb keeps only in-frame clones here, not all; method: immunoSEQ multiplex PCR. The sample contains 45,000 or so clones, about 87% of which appear only once. Anti-CD3/anti-CD28 beads served as a nonspecific positive control stimulus. Sorting of responding CD4+ T cells relied on upregulated CD40 ligand together with CD69. The sequences come from CD4+ T cells sorted from PBMCs after roughly 18-hour stimulation, collected from a patient who received antiretroviral therapy. These TCRs come from an adult woman with HIV who was CMV-seropositive.

DNA of the CDR3: TGCGCCAGCAGCTCCGGGACAGGGGGCTACGATCAGCCCCAGCATTTT. This translates into CASSSGTGGYDQPQHF. The chain employs TRBV5-1 and TRBJ1-5; TRBD1 agrees at 12 bases. J gave up 5 bases and V 3 bases, and 6 bases lay outside the gene matches. Germline CDR1 and CDR2: SGHRS and YFSETQ. The CDR3 has 16 residues.

The chain recombines TRBV5-1 with TRBJ2-3, with 8 nucleotides matching TRBD2. CDR1 is SGHRS and CDR2 is YFSETQ in the germline V gene. The CDR3 length is 15 residues. V dropped 4 bases and J dropped 1; count of bases not matched to a gene: 5. In DNA, the CDR3 is TGCGCCAGCAGCCTCAAGACTAGCGGCACAGATACGCAGTATTTT. The encoded protein is CASSLKTSGTDTQYF.

This sequence joins TRBV5-4 and TRBJ2-5, with TRBD2 as a possible D gene (6 bases). The V and J ends lost 6 bases and 2 bases respectively, with 14 bases between them. Germline V gene data show CDR1 as SGHNT and CDR2 as YYREEE (reference sequence). The CDR3 covers 14 residues. The CDR3 protein is CASKPGGKQETQYF. The CDR3 bases are TGTGCCAGCAAGCCCGGGGGTAAACAAGAGACCCAGTACTTC. The complete variable domain, with remaining parts taken from reference TRBV5-4 and TRBJ2-5, reads ETGVTQSPTHLIKTRGQQVTLRCSSQSGHNTVSWYQQALGQGPQFIFQYYREEENGRGNFPPRFSGLQFPNYSSELNVNALELDDSALYLCASKPGGKQETQYFGPGTRLLVL.